Listed here are 10 T cell receptor beta chains from one sample, sequenced in a study of cytomegalovirus exposure and HLA in healthy donors. With 60 Vbeta and 13 Jbeta primers, the PCR was carried out. The table came from immunoSEQ multiplex PCR; TCRdb's copy has only in-frame clones and leaves some out. Of 150,000 to 200,000 clones listed, roughly 84% were seen once; the top ten hold approximately 0.98%. The sequenced sample consisted of PBMCs. These receptors came from a man in his thirties or forties in good health and CMV-seronegative.

The rearrangement uses TRBV6-1 and TRBJ1-4, with 8 bases aligning to TRBD1. CDR3 size: 14 residues. Unmatched junction bases numbered 11, after V lost 9 bases and J lost 8 bases. The V gene's germline CDR1 is MNHNS and CDR2 SASEGT. CDR3 region: CASLPRGRREKLFF. CDR3 nucleotide sequence: TGTGCCAGTCTACCCAGGGGGCGTCGAGAAAAACTGTTTTTT.

The J gene is TRBJ2-3, the V gene TRBV6-1, with 9 positions matching TRBD1. Germline V lookup: CDR1 MNHNS, CDR2 SASEGT. This CDR3 is built from 14 residues. The V gene end was trimmed by 8 bases and the J gene end by 10 bases; junction bases not matched to a gene: 13. This CDR3 is CASAGTGLTGSQYF. The CDR3 DNA is TGTGCCAGCGCCGGGACAGGGTTGACGGGGTCGCAGTATTTT.

The chain recombines TRBV7-8 with TRBJ2-1; tentatively, D is TRBD2 (6 bases). Germline loops: CDR1 SGHVS, CDR2 FQNEAQ. V was clipped by 3 bases and J by 3 bases, with 12 bases between them. The CDR3 is 15 residues long. The CDR3 loop reads CASSFRGESYNEQFF. The CDR3 nucleotides read TGTGCCAGCAGCTTTCGCGGGGAGAGCTACAATGAGCAGTTCTTC.

The V and J genes are TRBV4-3 and TRBJ2-7; no reliable D call. Germline V gene data show CDR1 as LGHNA and CDR2 as YSLEER. Trimming shortened V by 4 bases and J by 1 base, and 17 bases separated the two germline ends. The length of the CDR3 is 16 residues. CDR3 region: CASSLTYKGESYEQYF. The DNA of the CDR3 is TGCGCCAGCAGCCTTACATATAAAGGAGAGTCCTACGAGCAGTACTTC.

This clone was detected once. J is TRBJ2-3 and V is TRBV28; D possibly corresponds to TRBD2 (6 bases). Trimming took off 2 bases at V and 4 bases at J, with 16 bases between the two ends. Germline V gene lookup returns CDR1 MDHEN and CDR2 SYDVKM. This CDR3 region has 16 residues. The CDR3 nucleotides read TGTGCCAGCAGTTTAGTGGGAGGACCCTCCCCAGATACGCAGTATTTT. Protein: CASSLVGGPSPDTQYF.

The chain employs TRBV9 and TRBJ2-3, with 8 bases fitting TRBD1. Germline values: CDR1 SGDLS, CDR2 YYNGEE. V lost 0 bases and J lost 5; bases outside the gene matches: 8. The CDR3 loop spans 16 amino acids. CDR3 nucleotide sequence: TGTGCCAGCAGCGTAGAGCCCCAGGGGGCAGGAGATACGCAGTATTTT. Encoded protein: CASSVEPQGAGDTQYF.

The chain couples TRBV4-1 to TRBJ2-5, with D tentatively TRBD1 (6 bases). The closer fit of TRBJ2-7 to the DNA end suggests the J call may be wrong. The germline V gene encodes CDR1 MGHRA and CDR2 YSYEKL. The CDR3 length is 13 residues. CDR3 DNA: TGCGCCAGCAGTTCGACAGGAAACTACGAGCAGTACTTC. The encoded protein is CASSSTGNYEQYF.

The rearrangement joins TRBV9 to TRBJ1-1; D is unresolved. The length of the CDR3 is 16 residues. Germline V gene sequence: CDR1 SGDLS, CDR2 YYNGEE. The germline V and J ends were trimmed by 3 bases and 2 bases, with 17 bases remaining between them. The CDR3 region has the DNA TGTGCCAGCAGCGGGCCGAGGGCCTTAGGAAACACTGAAGCTTTCTTT. Amino acids: CASSGPRALGNTEAFF.

The genes are TRBV27 and TRBJ1-6, with D possibly matching TRBD1 (6 bases). The CDR3 spans 15 residues. Per the germline V gene, CDR1 is MNHEY and CDR2 is SMNVEV (reference sequence). V shed 5 bases and J shed 4 bases, with 12 bases lying between them. This CDR3 reads CASSPGTSYNSPLHF. The CDR3 DNA follows: TGTGCCAGCAGTCCCGGGACATCGTATAATTCACCCCTCCACTTT.

The CDR3 bases are TGCGCCAGCAGCTTGGGAGACAGGCGACACAATGAGCAGTTCTTC. This encodes CASSLGDRRHNEQFF. The V call is TRBV5-1, the J call TRBJ2-1; tentative D call: TRBD1 (6 bases). This CDR3 is built from 15 residues. The ends were cut back, 0 bases at V and 5 bases at J, with 12 bases in the middle. Germline V gene lookup returns CDR1 SGHRS and CDR2 YFSETQ.